The present entry profiles one T cell receptor (beta chain) with its context. Its antigen remains unidentified. There are no base qualities to consult, and no much larger clone falls within one base. This sample is part of a study (dated by TCRdb to between 2015 and 2016). For the wider study: The study tested whether tumor-infiltrating Tregs in breast cancer are recruited from blood Tregs or converted in situ from other CD4+ T cell subsets. The full study reports these points: The greatest overlap of tumor-infiltrating Treg TCR alpha and beta sequences was observed with tumor naive CD4+ T cells, followed by blood naive CD4+ T cells. Tumor memory CD4+ T cell TCR gene usage clustered with blood and lymph node memory CD4+ cells and lymph node naive CD4+ cells. Validation in the larger cohort was restricted to a single TCR beta V-J rearrangement rather than whole repertoires.

Full-length TCR variable regions were amplified by 5' RACE PCR using constant-region reverse primers, and then by semi-nested PCR using Nested Universal Primer A. The ReliaPrep RNA Cell Miniprep System was used to extract total RNA, which was then reverse transcribed into 5'RACE-ready cDNA with the SMARTer RACE 5'/3' Kit. Multiplex adaptors were used to barcode full-length TCR alpha and beta libraries, and the barcoded libraries were sequenced on an Illumina MiSeq. The authors processed their data as follows. For each of nine subset-tissue groups, sequencing data from the five patients were pooled, and the groups were compared by unsupervised clustering of TCR gene usage. The Morisita-Horn index, with shared sequences weighted by their contribution to each repertoire, was used to calculate repertoire similarity. Using fastp at Q25 and MiXCR, TCRdb reprocessed the public reads and kept productive beta chains. A single entry per CDR3 protein holds the most common genes and DNA from its merged rows. The V and J calls and clone size are TCRdb's, not the authors'. In this sample the table shows 45,000 to 70,000 distinct CDR3 sequences, around a quarter of which occur a single time. The ten largest clonotypes hold 3% to 3.5% of the sample.

CD4+CD45RO+CD25- cells were isolated as memory CD4+ T cells. Tregs, naive and memory CD4+ T cells from tumor, blood and ipsilateral draining lymph nodes of roughly 5 breast cancer patients underwent full-length TCR alpha and beta sequencing. Tumor tissue and lymph nodes obtained from ipsilateral axillary dissection were perfused with PBS, minced and then digested with collagenase I and hyaluronidase. FACS confirmed that the sorted cell populations were more than 90% pure. Including the terminal cysteine and phenylalanine, the CDR3 comprises 16 residues. Only the CDR3 region is kept as DNA, spanning 48 bases read in frame from base 1. The germline V gene gives CDR1 as SGHRS and CDR2 as YFSETQ. V sheds 0 bases and J sheds 3 bases, leaving 13 bases between their ends.

The V and J genes are TRBV5-1 and TRBJ1-5; the D gene is not confidently resolved. This sequence originates from a female donor with breast cancer. Sequencing was performed on tumor-infiltrating memory CD4+ T cells sorted from the breast tumor. The cell subset or site label on this specimen signifies: memory CD4+ T cells, CD4+CD45RO+CD25-. The nucleotide sequence reads TGCGCCAGCAGCTTGGATGGAGGGAGGACCAATCAGCCCCAGCATTTT. Its translation is CASSLDGGRTNQPQHF.